These T cell receptor beta chains were read from a single sample in a study of blood T cell repertoires in COVID-19. The repertoire was sequenced with immunoSEQ multiplex PCR; TCRdb's copy has only in-frame clones and lacks some. The sample records around 160,000 clones, more than 75% being singletons. The sequencing sample was made of peripheral blood. The receptors were gathered from a man aged 55 to 70 with active or convalescent COVID-19. Both conserved end residues are part of each CDR3. Fields, in order: clone size, D gene, V gene, J gene, CDR3 protein, CDR3 DNA. The D gene is left open where the match is weak. Expanded clones get a size class; other rows say once, few or many, or leave the size out.

-,TRBD2,TRBV24-1,TRBJ2-3,CATSETSGAGVDTQYF,TGTGCCACCAGTGAGACTAGCGGGGCCGGGGTAGATACGCAGTATTTT
few,-,TRBV10-3,TRBJ1-2,CAISQTAYGYTF,TGTGCCATCAGTCAGACAGCCTATGGCTACACCTTC
-,TRBD2,TRBV29-1,TRBJ2-1,CSVGRASGRNNEQFF,TGCAGCGTTGGCAGGGCTAGCGGGAGGAACAATGAGCAGTTCTTC
once,TRBD1,TRBV19,TRBJ1-4,CASRGQPTSWSNEKLFF,TGTGCCAGTAGGGGACAGCCCACCTCTTGGAGTAATGAAAAACTGTTTTTT
-,TRBD1,TRBV27,TRBJ1-3,CASRAHDRAGNTIYF,TGTGCCAGCAGGGCCCATGACAGGGCTGGAAACACCATATATTTT
-,TRBD2,TRBV5-1,TRBJ2-3,CASTSGRSQGTDTQYF,TGCGCCAGCACTAGCGGGCGATCCCAGGGCACAGATACGCAGTATTTT
-,TRBD1,TRBV11-2,TRBJ1-1,CASTPSVTGATTEAFF,TGTGCCAGCACCCCGAGTGTGACAGGGGCAACAACTGAAGCTTTCTTT
-,TRBD2,TRBV7-9,TRBJ2-7,CASRTSGRDYYEQYF,TGTGCCAGTCGGACTAGCGGGAGGGATTACTACGAGCAGTACTTC
-,-,TRBV2,TRBJ1-2,CASSKQGDYGYTF,TGTGCCAGCAGTAAACAGGGTGACTATGGCTACACCTTC
-,-,TRBV10-1,TRBJ2-7,CASSESTAYEQYF,TGCGCCAGCAGTGAGTCGACAGCCTACGAGCAGTACTTC
-,-,TRBV19,TRBJ2-3,CASSSGSTDTQYF,TGTGCCAGTAGTTCGGGGAGCACAGATACGCAGTATTTT
-,TRBD1,TRBV11-2,TRBJ1-5,CASSQTGRNQPQHF,TGTGCCAGCAGTCAGACAGGGAGGAATCAGCCCCAGCATTTT
-,-,TRBV27,TRBJ2-1,CASSLTGLQLYNEQFF,TGTGCCAGCAGTTTAACAGGTTTACAGTTGTACAATGAGCAGTTCTTC
-,-,TRBV28,TRBJ1-4,CASSSNTVRGEKLFF,TGTGCCAGCAGTTCAAATACTGTACGGGGGGAAAAACTGTTTTTT
-,-,TRBV5-1,TRBJ1-3,CASSFRSDLSGNTIYF,TGCGCCAGCAGCTTCAGGTCAGATCTCTCTGGAAACACCATATATTTT
few,TRBD1,TRBV10-3,TRBJ1-5,CAISESLLRQGAQPQHF,TGTGCCATCAGTGAGTCGTTACTTCGACAGGGGGCTCAGCCCCAGCATTTT
-,-,TRBV11-2,TRBJ2-1,CASSLANEQFF,TGTGCCAGCAGCTTAGCTAATGAGCAGTTCTTC
-,TRBD1,TRBV6-5,TRBJ2-2,CASSRDRGTGELFF,TGTGCCAGCAGCCGGGACAGGGGCACCGGGGAGCTGTTTTTT
-,-,TRBV12-1,TRBJ1-1,CASSFVLSQPPKLNTEAFF,TGTGCCAGCAGCTTTGTGCTTAGTCAACCACCAAAACTGAACACTGAAGCTTTCTTT
-,TRBD1,TRBV5-1,TRBJ1-4,CASSRQGAVANEKLFF,TGCGCCAGCAGCCGTCAGGGGGCGGTGGCTAATGAAAAACTGTTTTTT
-,-,TRBV18,TRBJ1-2,CASSPNNYGYTF,TGTGCCAGCTCACCTAATAACTATGGCTACACCTTC
-,-,TRBV7-9,TRBJ2-2,CASSLAGVYTGELFF,TGTGCCAGCAGCTTAGCAGGGGTTTACACCGGGGAGCTGTTTTTT
-,-,TRBV18,TRBJ1-6,CASSPGGGYTSPLHF,TGTGCCAGCTCACCAGGCGGGGGCTATACTTCACCCCTCCACTTT
-,-,TRBV5-1,TRBJ2-7,CASSLAPSSYEQYF,TGCGCCAGCAGCTTGGCCCCGAGCTCCTACGAGCAGTACTTC
-,TRBD1,TRBV9,TRBJ1-3,CASSVLAGGSGNTIYF,TGTGCCAGCAGCGTATTGGCAGGGGGCTCTGGAAACACCATATATTTT
once,TRBD2,TRBV6-6,TRBJ2-1,CASSYRGLAGGGEQFF,TGTGCCAGCAGTTACCGGGGACTAGCGGGAGGGGGTGAGCAGTTCTTC
-,TRBD2,TRBV19,TRBJ2-7,CASSIAGGRYEQYF,TGTGCCAGTAGTATAGCGGGAGGGAGGTACGAGCAGTACTTC
-,-,TRBV19,TRBJ1-3,CASSKIPTGNTIYF,TGTGCCAGTAGTAAAATCCCCACTGGAAACACCATATATTTT
-,TRBD2,TRBV4-2,TRBJ2-3,CASSQVVASGITDTQYF,TGTGCCAGCAGCCAAGTTGTGGCTAGCGGGATAACGGATACGCAGTATTTT
-,TRBD1,TRBV5-1,TRBJ2-2,CASSWTGEAGELFF,TGCGCCAGCAGCTGGACAGGGGAAGCCGGGGAGCTGTTTTTT
-,TRBD1,TRBV6-5,TRBJ1-2,CASSYSWDRGDYGYTF,TGTGCCAGCAGTTACTCGTGGGACAGGGGAGACTATGGCTACACCTTC
-,-,TRBV14,TRBJ1-4,CASSQRRGGINEKLFF,TGTGCCAGCAGCCAACGCAGGGGTGGGATAAATGAAAAACTGTTTTTT
-,-,TRBV4-1,TRBJ2-2,CASSQIVVGERPTGELFF,TGCGCCAGCAGCCAAATAGTAGTAGGGGAAAGACCCACCGGGGAGCTGTTTTTT
-,-,TRBV19,TRBJ1-5,CASRTGFYSNQPQHF,TGTGCCAGTCGGACTGGGTTTTATAGCAATCAGCCCCAGCATTTT
-,TRBD1,TRBV2,TRBJ2-1,CASSPGTGSYNEQFF,TGTGCCAGCAGCCCCGGGACAGGATCCTACAATGAGCAGTTCTTC
-,TRBD1,TRBV6-1,TRBJ1-3,CASSGLRDRGVGNTIYF,TGTGCCAGCAGTGGCCTCCGGGACAGGGGGGTCGGAAACACCATATATTTT
-,-,TRBV4-2,TRBJ2-6,CASSQDSESSGANVLTF,TGTGCCAGCAGCCAAGATTCCGAGAGCTCTGGGGCCAACGTCCTGACTTTC
-,-,TRBV7-7,TRBJ2-5,CASSTGGETQYF,TGTGCCAGCAGCACCGGCGGGGAGACCCAGTACTTC
-,-,TRBV11-2,TRBJ2-7,CASRTRGQSYEQYF,TGTGCCAGCAGAACACGCGGGCAATCCTACGAGCAGTACTTC
-,-,TRBV25-1,TRBJ2-3,CASSDQSFSTDTQYF,TGTGCCAGCAGTGATCAGTCATTTAGCACAGATACGCAGTATTTT
-,TRBD1,TRBV23-1,TRBJ1-1,CASSQGRGLTEAFF,TGCGCCAGCAGTCAAGGCAGGGGGCTCACTGAAGCTTTCTTT
-,-,TRBV5-4,TRBJ2-7,CASSLGSPTQVTYEQYF,TGTGCCAGCAGCTTGGGGTCCCCGACACAGGTGACCTACGAGCAGTACTTC
-,-,TRBV7-2,TRBJ1-5,CASSLYGEPQHF,TGTGCCAGCAGCTTATACGGAGAGCCCCAGCATTTT
-,TRBD2,TRBV24-1,TRBJ2-3,CATSDGLAGDTQYF,TGTGCCACCAGTGACGGACTAGCGGGAGATACGCAGTATTTT
few,TRBD1,TRBV7-2,TRBJ2-7,CASSLLQGAHEQYF,TGTGCCAGCAGCTTACTGCAGGGGGCCCACGAGCAGTACTTC
-,TRBD1,TRBV10-1,TRBJ2-1,CASSSGQGANEQFF,TGCGCCAGCAGCTCGGGACAGGGGGCAAATGAGCAGTTCTTC
-,TRBD2,TRBV24-1,TRBJ2-3,CATPGDGRTKSSSTDTQYF,TGTGCCACCCCCGGGGACGGGAGGACAAAATCCTCTAGCACAGATACGCAGTATTTT
-,TRBD2,TRBV5-1,TRBJ2-7,CASSLAPAGESYEQYF,TGCGCCAGCAGCTTGGCCCCAGCGGGGGAGTCCTACGAGCAGTACTTC
-,TRBD2,TRBV7-9,TRBJ2-3,CASSLGPAGAADTQYF,TGTGCCAGCAGCTTAGGACCTGCGGGAGCGGCAGATACGCAGTATTTT
-,TRBD1,TRBV29-1,TRBJ2-5,CSVEQGARVGTQYF,TGCAGCGTTGAGCAGGGGGCGCGAGTGGGGACCCAGTACTTC
-,-,TRBV18,TRBJ1-1,CASSQAEAGNTEAFF,TGTGCCAGCTCACAGGCGGAGGCAGGGAACACTGAAGCTTTCTTT
once,-,TRBV7-9,TRBJ2-1,CASSFGLQHEQFF,TGTGCCAGCAGCTTCGGACTTCAGCATGAGCAGTTCTTC
-,TRBD1,TRBV6-6,TRBJ1-5,CASSYPGQSSNQPQHF,TGTGCCAGCAGTTACCCGGGACAGAGTAGCAATCAGCCCCAGCATTTT
-,-,TRBV2,TRBJ2-3,CASSGGFTDTQYF,TGTGCCAGCAGTGGAGGCTTCACAGATACGCAGTATTTT
-,TRBD1,TRBV7-2,TRBJ1-1,CASSVPDRGDEAFF,TGTGCCAGCAGCGTACCGGACAGGGGTGATGAAGCTTTCTTT